The 10 T cell receptor beta chains below come from one sample, sequenced in a study of OX40 agonist ivuxolimab in advanced cancers. Profiling relied on immunoSEQ multiplex PCR, and the TCRdb table lists in-frame clones only, not all of them. This sample has about 20,000 clones, with 88% found just once. Sequenced material: CD4+ or CD8+ T cells sorted from blood, taken in a trial of the OX40 agonist ivuxolimab. These receptors originate from an adult with an advanced solid tumor such as melanoma, head and neck, liver or kidney cancer.

The chain is built from TRBV5-1 and TRBJ2-2; D uncertain. Looked up from germline, CDR1 is SGHRS and CDR2 is YFSETQ. This CDR3 has 13 amino acids. V was pared by 3 bases and J by 4 bases, with 7 bases between. The CDR3 DNA follows: TGCGCCAGCAGCTCCGACGGCACCGGGGAGCTGTTTTTT. Protein product: CASSSDGTGELFF.

This chain connects TRBV4-1 to TRBJ2-7; D possibly uses TRBD1 or TRBD2 (5 bases each). The germline CDR1 and CDR2 sequences are MGHRA and YSYEKL. Trimming shortened V by 1 base and J by 4 bases, and 20 bases separated the two germline ends. The CDR3 loop spans 17 amino acids. DNA of the CDR3: TGCGCCAGCAGCCAAGTCCTTGGCGGGTCCCAGGGTTACGAGCAGTACTTC. Its protein is CASSQVLGGSQGYEQYF.

This clone was recorded once. The gene calls are TRBV13 and TRBJ2-6; D is unresolved. This CDR3 has 15 residues. The germline V and J ends were trimmed by 5 bases and 3 bases, with 11 bases remaining between them. Germline CDR1 reads PRHDT; CDR2 reads FYEKMQ (reference sequence). CDR3 nucleotide sequence: TGTGCCAGCAGCCTACAGAGTTTTGGGGCCAACGTCCTGACTTTC. This encodes CASSLQSFGANVLTF. Looking up the rest from reference TRBV13 and TRBJ2-6 gives the full variable domain: AAGVIQSPRHLIKEKRETATLKCYPIPRHDTVYWYQQGPGQDPQFLISFYEKMQSDKGSIPDRFSAQQFSDYHSELNMSSLELGDSALYFCASSLQSFGANVLTFGAGSRLTVL.

V and J are TRBV9 and TRBJ1-3; 7 bases match TRBD1. Trimming at V came to 0 bases and at J to 3 bases, leaving 3 bases not matched to a gene. Looked up from germline, CDR1 is SGDLS and CDR2 is YYNGEE. This CDR3 has 15 residues. DNA for the CDR3: TGTGCCAGCAGCGTAGGGGGGGACAGTGGAAACACCATATATTTT. It yields the protein CASSVGGDSGNTIYF.

The chain combines TRBV4-1 with TRBJ2-7, with TRBD2 identical over 8 bases. With 3 bases clipped from V and 3 bases from J, the junction kept 10 bases outside the gene matches. The CDR3 has 16 amino acids. From germline, CDR1 is MGHRA and CDR2 YSYEKL. The CDR3 loop is CASSQRAGTSIYEQYF. The CDR3 nucleotides are TGCGCCAGCAGCCAGAGGGCCGGGACTAGTATCTACGAGCAGTACTTC.

This chain connects TRBV5-5 to TRBJ2-7; a weak D match, TRBD1 (6 bases). CDR3 size: 14 residues. V was trimmed by 1 base and J by 0 bases, leaving 8 bases between them. Germline CDR1 SGHKS, CDR2 YYEKEE (reference sequence). DNA for the CDR3: TGTGCCAGCAGCTTGAGACAGGCCTCCTACGAGCAGTACTTC. Translating gives CASSLRQASYEQYF.

J is TRBJ2-7 and V is TRBV4-1; D remains ambiguous. The CDR3 totals 12 residues. Trimming cost V 0 bases and J 9 bases, with 9 bases left between them. Germline V gene lookup returns CDR1 MGHRA and CDR2 YSYEKL. CDR3 residues: CASSQDFDSQYF. The CDR3 region has the DNA TGCGCCAGCAGCCAAGATTTTGACTCGCAGTACTTC.

The V call is TRBV5-4, the J call TRBJ2-1; TRBD2 agrees at 7 bases. CDR3 length equals 15 residues. Losses at the gene ends were 2 bases for V and 4 bases for J; bases not matched to a gene: 6. Germline CDR1 reads SGHNT; CDR2 reads YYREEE (reference sequence). DNA of the CDR3: TGTGCCAGCAGCTTAGGGAGGGGCGGGTACAATGAGCAGTTCTTC. Protein sequence: CASSLGRGGYNEQFF. The whole variable domain, remainder taken from reference TRBV5-4 and TRBJ2-1, is ETGVTQSPTHLIKTRGQQVTLRCSSQSGHNTVSWYQQALGQGPQFIFQYYREEENGRGNFPPRFSGLQFPNYSSELNVNALELDDSALYLCASSLGRGGYNEQFFGPGTRLTVL.

V gene TRBV7-9 combines with J gene TRBJ2-3; D is unclear. V lost 4 bases and J lost 4, with 12 bases in between. The CDR3 is made up of 14 amino acids. CDR1 is SEHNR, CDR2 FQNEAQ, per germline (reference sequence). CDR3 bases: TGTGCCAGCAGCTATTCGGAAGGGCCAGATACGCAGTATTTT. Translation gives CASSYSEGPDTQYF.

The genes are TRBV4-1 and TRBJ2-7; D is possibly TRBD1 (6 bases). There are 17 residues in the CDR3. The V end was cut by 1 base, the J end by 2 bases, with 18 bases between. Germline V gives CDR1 MGHRA, CDR2 YSYEKL. The CDR3 sequence is CASSQVSGPDSPYEQYF. In DNA form, the CDR3 reads TGCGCCAGCAGCCAAGTTTCGGGACCGGACAGCCCCTACGAGCAGTACTTC.